This T cell receptor beta chain comes out of a study of blood T cell repertoires in COVID-19. Study-level information: The origin of the acute and convalescent COVID-19 samples was the United States, Italy and Spain. The cDNA or gDNA used as material had been derived from T cells, B-cell-depleted T cells, or PBMCs.

Sequencing was performed with immunoSEQ multiplex PCR; in TCRdb, only in-frame clones are kept and a portion is missing. The sample has about 150,000 clones; roughly 82% are singletons. V lost 5 bases to trimming and J lost 0 bases, with 14 bases between them. The CDR3 loop spans 16 amino acids. CDR1 and CDR2 (germline): MDHEN, SYDVKM. The rearrangement uses TRBV28 and TRBJ2-1; possibly TRBD2 for D (6 bases). Sequencing input: peripheral blood. This clonotype originated in a man in his 70s with acute or convalescent COVID-19. In DNA form, the CDR3 reads TGTGCCAGCAGTCCCACGGACGGGAGCTCCTACAATGAGCAGTTCTTC. Translating gives CASSPTDGSSYNEQFF.